This T cell receptor (beta chain) was observed in a study of T cell clusters in autoimmune cytopenias. CDR1 is KGHSH, CDR2 LQKENI, per germline. The CDR3 contains 13 residues. Each sample's input was 250 ng genomic DNA, 38,000 or so genome equivalents. Multiplex touch-down PCR amplified TRB using TRB-A and TRB-B pools in one tube. Reanalyzing the multiplex PCR reads, TCRdb keeps one entry per CDR3 protein, without DNA. The data include about 6,400 distinct CDR3 sequences; the top ten clones carry about two fifths. The same data also contributed to another study, on T cell repertoires in aging, cancer and after chemotherapy. From that paper: In healthy donors, age-related TCR diversity loss mainly reflected lost richness.

The sequenced sample was peripheral blood. The chain combines TRBV18 with TRBJ2-7. The clonotype was recovered from a human donor in good health. CDR3 sequence: CASSPPVSYEQYF.